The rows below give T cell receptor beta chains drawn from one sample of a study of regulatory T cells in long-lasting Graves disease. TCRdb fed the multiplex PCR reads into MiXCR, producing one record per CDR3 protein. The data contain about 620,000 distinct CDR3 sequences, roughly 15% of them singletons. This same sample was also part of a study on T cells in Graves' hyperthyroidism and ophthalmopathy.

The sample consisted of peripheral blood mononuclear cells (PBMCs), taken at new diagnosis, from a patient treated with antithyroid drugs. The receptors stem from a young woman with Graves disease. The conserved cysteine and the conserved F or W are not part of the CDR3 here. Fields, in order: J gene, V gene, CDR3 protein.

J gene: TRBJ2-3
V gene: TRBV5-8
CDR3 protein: ASSPGPLQY

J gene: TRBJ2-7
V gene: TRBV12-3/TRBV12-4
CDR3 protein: ASQKREVLEQY

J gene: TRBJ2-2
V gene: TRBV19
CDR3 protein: ASGQGPGELF

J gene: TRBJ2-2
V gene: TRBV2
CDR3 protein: ASSSGTEVFGELF

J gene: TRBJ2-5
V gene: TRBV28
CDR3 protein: ASITEGKGETQY

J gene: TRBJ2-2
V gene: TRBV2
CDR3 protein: ATTLKGGRELF

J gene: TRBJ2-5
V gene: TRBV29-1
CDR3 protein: SVGEVTQY

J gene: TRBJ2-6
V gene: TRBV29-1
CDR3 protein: SVGDRGTGANVLT

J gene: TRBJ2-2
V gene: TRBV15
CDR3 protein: ATRVSAGFSNTGELF

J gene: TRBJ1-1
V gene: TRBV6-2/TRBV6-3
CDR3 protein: ASSWNAGTEAF

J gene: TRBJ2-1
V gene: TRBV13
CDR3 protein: ASSVTYEQF

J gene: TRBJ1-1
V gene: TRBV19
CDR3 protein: ASTKDRNTEAF

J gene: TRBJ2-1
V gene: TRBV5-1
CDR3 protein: ASSLSGSPYNEQF

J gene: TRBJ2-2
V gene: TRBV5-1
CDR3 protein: ASSLYEGASTGELF

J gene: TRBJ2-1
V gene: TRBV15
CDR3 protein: ATSRARTGLAGEQF

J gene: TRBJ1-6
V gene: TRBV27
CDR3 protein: ASSFEGVAAPLH

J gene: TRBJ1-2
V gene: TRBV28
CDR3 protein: AHGSAPGYGYT

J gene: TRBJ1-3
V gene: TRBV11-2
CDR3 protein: ASSYLAGRGNTIY

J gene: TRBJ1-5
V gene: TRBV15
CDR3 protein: ATSIGDSQPQH

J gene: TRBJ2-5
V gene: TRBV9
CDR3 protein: ASSPHRGSETQY

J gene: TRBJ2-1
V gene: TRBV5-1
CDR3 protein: ASSSFGPGPNEQF

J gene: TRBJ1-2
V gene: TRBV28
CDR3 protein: ASSATGTGVGGYT

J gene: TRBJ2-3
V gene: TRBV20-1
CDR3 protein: SARHSTDTQY

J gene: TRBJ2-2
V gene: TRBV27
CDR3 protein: ASRTRGWGGELF

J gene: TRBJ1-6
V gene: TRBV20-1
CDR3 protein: SARFTAGDNSPLH

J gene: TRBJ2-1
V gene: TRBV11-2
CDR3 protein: ASSWTGGGYNEQF

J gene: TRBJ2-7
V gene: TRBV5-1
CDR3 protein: ASSLEGPTYEQY

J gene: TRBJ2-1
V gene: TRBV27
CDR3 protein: ASSPPDSSYNEQF

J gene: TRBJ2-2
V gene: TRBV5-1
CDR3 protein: ASNSRDRVGGELF

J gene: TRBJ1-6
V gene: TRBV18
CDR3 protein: ASSPSTRHNSPLH